The clone carrying this T cell receptor (beta chain) was detected once. What it recognizes is unknown. Primers included in the PCR were 60 Vbeta and 13 Jbeta primers. Produced via immunoSEQ multiplex PCR; TCRdb's table is partial and in-frame only. In the table there are some 180,000 clones, roughly 80% of which are singletons. Germline CDR1 MNHNS, CDR2 SASEGT. Trimming removed 2 bases at V and 0 bases at J, with 10 bases between. The CDR3 extends over 15 amino acids. This entry belongs to a study of cytomegalovirus exposure and HLA in healthy donors. Study observations and caveats: CMV serostatus alone was available as immune exposure information. Earlier analysis looked at TCR beta V segments, and most were productive about 87% or about 30% of the time. Many donors shared some public TCRs, even though most TCR sequences were rare.

This sequence originates from a male donor in good health and CMV-seronegative. This chain links TRBV6-1 with TRBJ1-2, with a tentative D call TRBD1 (5 bases). The sequenced sample consisted of PBMCs. CDR3 residues: CASSELGVANYGYTF. CDR3 sequence (DNA): TGTGCCAGCAGTGAACTAGGGGTAGCTAACTATGGCTACACCTTC.